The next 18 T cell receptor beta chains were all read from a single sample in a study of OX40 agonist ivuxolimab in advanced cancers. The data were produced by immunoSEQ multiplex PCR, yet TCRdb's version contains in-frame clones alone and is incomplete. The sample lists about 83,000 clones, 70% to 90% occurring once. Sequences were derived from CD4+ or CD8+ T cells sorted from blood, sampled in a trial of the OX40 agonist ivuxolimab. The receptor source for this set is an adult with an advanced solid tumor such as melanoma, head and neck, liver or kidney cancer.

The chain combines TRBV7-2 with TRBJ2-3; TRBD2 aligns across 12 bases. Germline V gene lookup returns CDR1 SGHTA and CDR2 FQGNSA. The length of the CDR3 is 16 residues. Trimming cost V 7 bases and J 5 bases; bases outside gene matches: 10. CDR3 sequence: CASTAASGGGVDTQYF. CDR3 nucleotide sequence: TGTGCCAGCACCGCTGCTAGCGGGGGGGGAGTAGATACGCAGTATTTT.

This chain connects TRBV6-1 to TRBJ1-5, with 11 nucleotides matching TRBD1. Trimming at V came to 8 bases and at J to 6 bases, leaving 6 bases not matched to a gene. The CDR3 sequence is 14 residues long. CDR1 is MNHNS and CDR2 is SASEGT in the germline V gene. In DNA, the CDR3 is TGTGCCAGCCTGTGGACAGGGGGCGGTCAGCCCCAGCATTTT. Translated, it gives CASLWTGGGQPQHF.

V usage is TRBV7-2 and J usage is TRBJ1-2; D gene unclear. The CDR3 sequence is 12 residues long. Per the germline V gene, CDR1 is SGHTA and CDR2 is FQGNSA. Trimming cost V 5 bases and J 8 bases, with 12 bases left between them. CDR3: CASSPFMGGYTF. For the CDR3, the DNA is TGTGCCAGCAGCCCCTTTATGGGGGGCTACACCTTC.

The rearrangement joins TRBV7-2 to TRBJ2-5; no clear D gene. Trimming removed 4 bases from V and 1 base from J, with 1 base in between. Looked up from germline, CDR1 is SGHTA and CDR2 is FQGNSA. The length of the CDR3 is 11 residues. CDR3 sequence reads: CASSSQETQYF. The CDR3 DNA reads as TGTGCCAGCAGCTCCCAAGAGACCCAGTACTTC.

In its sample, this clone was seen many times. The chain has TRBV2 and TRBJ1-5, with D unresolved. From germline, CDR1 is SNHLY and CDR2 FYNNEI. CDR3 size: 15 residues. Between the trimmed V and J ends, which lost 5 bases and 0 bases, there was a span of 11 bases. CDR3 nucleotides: TGTGCCAGCAGTAGACTCACTAATAGCAATCAGCCCCAGCATTTT. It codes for CASSRLTNSNQPQHF.

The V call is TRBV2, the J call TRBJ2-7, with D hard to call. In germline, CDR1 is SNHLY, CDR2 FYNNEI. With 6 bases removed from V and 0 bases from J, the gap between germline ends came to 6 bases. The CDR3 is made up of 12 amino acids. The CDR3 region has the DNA TGTGCCAGCAGAAGGTCCTCCTACGAGCAGTACTTC. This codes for CASRRSSYEQYF.

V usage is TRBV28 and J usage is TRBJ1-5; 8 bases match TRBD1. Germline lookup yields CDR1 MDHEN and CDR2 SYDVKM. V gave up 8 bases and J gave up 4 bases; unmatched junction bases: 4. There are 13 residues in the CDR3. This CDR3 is CASRGQGNQPQHF. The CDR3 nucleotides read TGTGCCAGCCGCGGACAGGGAAATCAGCCCCAGCATTTT. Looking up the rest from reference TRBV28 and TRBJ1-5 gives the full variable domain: DVKVTQSSRYLVKRTGEKVFLECVQDMDHENMFWYRQDPGLGLRLIYFSYDVKMKEKGDIPEGYSVSREKKERFSLILESASTNQTSMYLCASRGQGNQPQHFGDGTRLSIL.

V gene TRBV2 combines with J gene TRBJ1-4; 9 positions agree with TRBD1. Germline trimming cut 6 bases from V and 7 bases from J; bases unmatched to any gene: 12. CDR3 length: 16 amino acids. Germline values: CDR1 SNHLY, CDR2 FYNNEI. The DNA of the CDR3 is TGTGCCAGCAGCGTGTCACAACAGGGGGCGGGTGAAAAACTGTTTTTT. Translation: CASSVSQQGAGEKLFF.

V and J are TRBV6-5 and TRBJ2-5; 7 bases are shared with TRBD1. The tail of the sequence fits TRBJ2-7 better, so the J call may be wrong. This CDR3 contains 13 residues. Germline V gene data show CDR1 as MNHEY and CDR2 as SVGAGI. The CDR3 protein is CASSRDSIYEQYF. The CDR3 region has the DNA TGTGCCAGCAGTCGGGACAGTATCTACGAGCAGTACTTC.

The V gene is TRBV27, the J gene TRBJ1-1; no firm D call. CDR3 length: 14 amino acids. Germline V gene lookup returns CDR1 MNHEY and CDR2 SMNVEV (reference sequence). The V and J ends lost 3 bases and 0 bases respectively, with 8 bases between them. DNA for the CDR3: TGTGCCAGCAGTTTTAACGGATTGAACACTGAAGCTTTCTTT. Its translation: CASSFNGLNTEAFF.

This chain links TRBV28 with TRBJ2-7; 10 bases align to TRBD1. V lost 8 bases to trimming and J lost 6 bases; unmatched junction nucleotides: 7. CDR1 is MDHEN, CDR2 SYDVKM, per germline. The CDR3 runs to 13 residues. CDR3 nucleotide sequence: TGTGCCAGCCGCGGGACAGGGGTGCCCGAGCAGTACTTC. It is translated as CASRGTGVPEQYF.

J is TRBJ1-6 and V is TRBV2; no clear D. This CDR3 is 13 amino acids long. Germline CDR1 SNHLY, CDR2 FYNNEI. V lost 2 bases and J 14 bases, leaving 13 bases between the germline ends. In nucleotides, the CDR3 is TGTGCCAGCAGTGAATGGGTTCCGCCGGCCCTCCACTTT. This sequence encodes CASSEWVPPALHF.

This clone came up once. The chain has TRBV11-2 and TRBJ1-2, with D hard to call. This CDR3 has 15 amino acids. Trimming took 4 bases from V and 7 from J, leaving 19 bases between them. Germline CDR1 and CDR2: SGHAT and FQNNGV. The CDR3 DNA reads TGTGCCAGCAGCTCCCGATTATCCTCGTCTGGTGGCTACACCTTC. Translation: CASSSRLSSSGGYTF.

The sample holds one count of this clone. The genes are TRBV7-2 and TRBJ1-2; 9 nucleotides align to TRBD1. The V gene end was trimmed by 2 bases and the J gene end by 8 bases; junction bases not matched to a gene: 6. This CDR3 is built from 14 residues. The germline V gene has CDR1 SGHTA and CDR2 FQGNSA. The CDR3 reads CASSLRRQGGGYTF. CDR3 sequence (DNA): TGTGCCAGCAGCTTACGGAGACAGGGGGGAGGCTACACCTTC.

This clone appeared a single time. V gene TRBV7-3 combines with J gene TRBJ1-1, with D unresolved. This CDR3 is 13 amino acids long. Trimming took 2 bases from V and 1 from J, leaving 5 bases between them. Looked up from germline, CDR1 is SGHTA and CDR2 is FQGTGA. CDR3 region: CASSLGRNTEAFF. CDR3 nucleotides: TGTGCCAGCAGCTTAGGGCGGAACACTGAAGCTTTCTTT.

The chain's CDR3 is CASSQGGYYEQYF. The CDR3 DNA reads as TGTGCCAGCAGCCAAGGAGGTTACTACGAGCAGTACTTC. The chain is built from TRBV4-2 and TRBJ2-7; D ambiguous. V lost 1 base and J 3 bases, leaving 7 bases between the germline ends. CDR3 size: 13 residues. Germline CDR1 LGHNA, CDR2 YNFKEQ.

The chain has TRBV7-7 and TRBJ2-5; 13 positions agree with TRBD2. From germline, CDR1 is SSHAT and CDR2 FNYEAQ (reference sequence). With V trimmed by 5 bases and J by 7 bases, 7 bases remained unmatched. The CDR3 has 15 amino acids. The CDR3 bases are TGTGCCAGCAGCACTGGACTAGCGGGAGATGGGACCCAGTACTTC. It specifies CASSTGLAGDGTQYF.

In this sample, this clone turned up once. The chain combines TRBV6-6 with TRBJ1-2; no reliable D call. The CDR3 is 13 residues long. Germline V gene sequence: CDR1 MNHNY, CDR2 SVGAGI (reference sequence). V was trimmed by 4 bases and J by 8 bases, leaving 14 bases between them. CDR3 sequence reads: CASSFDMDRGYTF. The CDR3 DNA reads TGTGCCAGCAGTTTCGACATGGATAGAGGCTACACCTTC.